Given below is one T cell receptor beta chain in context. TCRdb keeps only in-frame clones here, not all; method: immunoSEQ multiplex PCR. The sample shows 250,000 or so clones, more than 75% of them seen only once. Recruits, aged about 18 to 100 years, lived in 24 US areas. Assignment of participants to cohorts was predicated upon participant-reported clinical history. This sample is part of a study of blood T cell repertoires in COVID-19. As for the study in general: Acute and convalescent COVID-19 specimens originated in the United States, Italy and Spain. Sources were T cells, B-cell-depleted T cells, or PBMCs; the material itself was cDNA or gDNA.

This CDR3 comprises 14 residues. The V and J ends lost 2 bases and 4 bases respectively, with 12 bases between them. Germline V gene lookup returns CDR1 SGHNT and CDR2 YYREEE (reference sequence). The sample taken for sequencing was PBMCs or T cells enriched from blood (not recorded which). The clonotype originates from a woman aged 45-60 years who had been exposed to COVID-19. V is TRBV5-4 and J is TRBJ1-2; no clear D. The CDR3 is CASSLSVLSYGYTF. The CDR3 DNA reads as TGTGCCAGCAGCTTATCGGTTCTTTCCTATGGCTACACCTTC.